Following are 28 T cell receptor beta chains from one sample sequenced in a study of T-cell reconstitution after alpha-beta-depleted transplantation in children. It was with unique molecular identifiers that the TCRbeta library was prepared. In TCRdb, the PCR reads were re-called with MiXCR into one record per CDR3 protein. The sample lists about 980,000 distinct CDR3 sequences; about 29% were seen once. Specimen: PBMCs, mostly from graft donor cells, collected 360 days after TCRalphabeta/CD19-depleted stem cell transplant. The source is a boy less than two years old who had a stem cell transplant for SCID, so the T cells may come from the graft donor.

The chain joins TRBV12-3 or TRBV12-4 to TRBJ1-2, with D perhaps TRBD1 (5 bases). V was shortened by 5 bases and J by 4 bases, with 14 bases between the two germline ends. This CDR3 is 14 amino acids long. CDR3: CASSPSWGSYGYTF. Here the CDR3 DNA reads TGTGCCAGCAGTCCCTCTTGGGGGAGCTATGGCTACACCTTC.

The DNA for the CDR3 is TGCAGTGCTAGGTCGACAGGGAATGGCTACACCTTC. Its protein product is CSARSTGNGYTF. V is TRBV20-1 and J is TRBJ1-2; TRBD1 matches at 7 bases. The germline gives CDR1 DFQATT, CDR2 SNEGSKA (reference sequence). V lost 3 bases and J lost 6; bases outside the gene matches: 4. The CDR3 has 12 residues.

This clonotype has only a few counts. This rearrangement joins TRBV19 to TRBJ1-1; D not certain. The germline V and J ends were trimmed by 3 bases and 1 base, with 9 bases remaining between them. Germline CDR1 LNHDA, CDR2 SQIVND (reference sequence). The CDR3 is 14 amino acids. The CDR3 loop is CASSISAENTEAFF. The CDR3 bases are TGTGCCAGTAGTATCTCCGCAGAGAACACTGAAGCTTTCTTT.

This clonotype was observed a few times. The chain is built from TRBV7-6 and TRBJ2-7; TRBD1 matches at 7 bases. Germline lookup yields CDR1 SGHVS and CDR2 FNYEAQ. The CDR3 runs 14 residues. V was clipped by 7 bases and J by 5 bases; unmatched bases: 11. CDR3 nucleotide sequence: TGTGCCAGCACCGAATCGACAGGGATCCACGAGCAGTACTTC. Residues: CASTESTGIHEQYF.

This sequence joins TRBV29-1 and TRBJ2-7; D unclear. Germline values: CDR1 SQVTM, CDR2 ANQGSEA. V gave up 2 bases and J gave up 6 bases, with 14 bases separating them. This CDR3 contains 13 residues. CDR3 bases: TGCAGCGTTGAACTCCCGGGTCTACCCGAGCAGTACTTC. Translating gives CSVELPGLPEQYF.

This clonotype was counted between two and nine times. This sequence joins TRBV10-3 and TRBJ2-1, with 13 bases identical to TRBD2. V shed 4 bases and J 3 bases; nucleotides not matched to a gene: 6. CDR1 is ENHRY, CDR2 SYGVKD, per germline. The CDR3 length is 17 residues. CDR3 sequence (DNA): TGTGCCATCAGTGGCCGGACTAGCGGGGGTTACTACAATGAGCAGTTCTTC. This translates into CAISGRTSGGYYNEQFF.

This chain uses TRBV20-1 with TRBJ1-4; the D gene is possibly TRBD1 (5 bases). The ends were cut back, 3 bases at V and 5 bases at J, with 25 bases in the middle. Germline V gene data show CDR1 as DFQATT and CDR2 as SNEGSKA (reference sequence). This CDR3 is 18 amino acids long. DNA of the CDR3: TGCAGTGCTAGGGAGGTCAGCCGGGACCCCGACCCCAATGAAAAACTGTTTTTT. Residues: CSAREVSRDPDPNEKLFF.

This chain links TRBV4-2 with TRBJ2-7; 9 bases align to TRBD2. The V segment lost 3 bases and the J segment 4 bases; nucleotides outside the gene matches: 13. Germline V CDR1 and CDR2: LGHNA, YNFKEQ. There are 17 residues in the CDR3. CDR3 in amino acids: CASSHLSGGLEGYEQYF. Here the CDR3 DNA reads TGTGCCAGCAGCCACCTTAGCGGGGGCCTCGAGGGGTACGAGCAGTACTTC.

The V gene is TRBV20-1, the J gene TRBJ1-1; 8 nucleotides match TRBD1. Germline V gives CDR1 DFQATT, CDR2 SNEGSKA (reference sequence). This CDR3 region has 15 residues. The junction had 12 bases not matched to a gene; V was cut back by 4 bases and J by 5 bases. This chain's CDR3 is CSATRSRTGRTEAFF. As DNA, the CDR3 is TGCAGTGCTACAAGATCTCGGACAGGGCGTACTGAAGCTTTCTTT.

This chain joins TRBV12-3 or TRBV12-4 and TRBJ2-7, with 7 bases lining up with TRBD1. J lost 7 bases, V lost 5 bases, and 11 bases had no gene match. The length of the CDR3 is 14 residues. For the CDR3, the DNA is TGTGCCAGCAGTACCCTGGGGACAGCAGGGGAGCAGTACTTC. Its translation is CASSTLGTAGEQYF.

CDR3 protein: CSALTGGETQYF. The CDR3 nucleotides are TGCAGTGCCCTGACAGGGGGTGAGACCCAGTACTTC. This chain uses TRBV20-1 with TRBJ2-5; TRBD1 matches 9 bases. The CDR3 contains 12 residues. In germline, CDR1 is DFQATT, CDR2 SNEGSKA (reference sequence). Trimming at V came to 6 bases and at J to 5 bases, leaving 4 bases not matched to a gene.

Only a few counts were recorded for this clonotype. The chain recombines TRBV12-3 or TRBV12-4 with TRBJ2-5, with 10 bases that match TRBD2. The CDR3 runs to 16 residues. V was clipped by 2 bases and J by 2 bases; unmatched bases: 5. CDR3 residues: CASSLWSGGGQETQYF. The CDR3 DNA is TGTGCCAGCAGTTTATGGAGCGGGGGGGGACAAGAGACCCAGTACTTC.

The chain joins TRBV7-9 to TRBJ1-1, with D possibly being TRBD1 (5 bases). The CDR3 consists of 15 residues. Between the trimmed V and J ends, which lost 3 bases and 0 bases, there was a span of 11 bases. CDR1 is SEHNR, CDR2 FQNEAQ, per germline (reference sequence). CDR3 region: CASSFKGRMNTEAFF. In DNA form, the CDR3 reads TGTGCCAGCAGCTTCAAGGGACGGATGAACACTGAAGCTTTCTTT.

This clonotype was seen more than once but under ten times. The chain uses TRBV15 and TRBJ2-2, with no clear D. V shed 1 base and J shed 4 bases, with 10 bases lying between them. Looked up from germline, CDR1 is LNHNV and CDR2 is YYDKDF (reference sequence). The CDR3 is made up of 15 amino acids. The CDR3 sequence: CATSRGKGSTGELFF. The CDR3 bases are TGTGCCACCAGCAGAGGGAAAGGTAGCACCGGGGAGCTGTTTTTT.

The chain recombines TRBV28 with TRBJ2-7, with TRBD1 matching over 8 bases. CDR1 and CDR2 (germline): MDHEN, SYDVKM. The V gene end was trimmed by 8 bases and the J gene end by 3 bases; junction bases not matched to a gene: 12. The CDR3 length is 15 residues. CDR3 amino acids: CASARGQGAFYEQYF. CDR3 coding DNA: TGTGCCAGCGCACGGGGGCAGGGGGCTTTCTACGAGCAGTACTTC.

This clonotype was detected only once. The chain is built from TRBV15 and TRBJ2-4; D call uncertain. The CDR3 is made up of 16 amino acids. Germline CDR1 and CDR2: LNHNV and YYDKDF (reference sequence). V dropped 0 bases and J dropped 1 base, with 10 bases sitting between them. CDR3 nucleotide sequence: TGTGCCACCAGCAGAGATCCTCGTCAGGCCAAAAACATTCAGTACTTC. Its translation is CATSRDPRQAKNIQYF.

This clonotype was counted a few times. This rearrangement joins TRBV15 to TRBJ2-3; tentative D call: TRBD1 (6 bases). V dropped 5 bases and J dropped 4 bases, with 19 bases sitting between them. This CDR3 region has 16 residues. Germline loops: CDR1 LNHNV, CDR2 YYDKDF (reference sequence). CDR3 coding DNA: TGTGCCACCAGCCGTCCCGGGACAAGGGTCGCAGATACGCAGTATTTT. This codes for CATSRPGTRVADTQYF.

J is TRBJ2-5 and V is TRBV10-3, with no clear D. Germline assignment: CDR1 ENHRY and CDR2 SYGVKD. The CDR3 contains 14 residues. Trimming cost V 2 bases and J 3 bases, with 10 bases left between them. CDR3: CAISETHIKETQYF. The CDR3 region has the DNA TGTGCCATCAGTGAGACCCATATCAAAGAGACCCAGTACTTC.

This clonotype was found a few times. The chain carries TRBV20-1 and TRBJ1-1; 7 bases line up with TRBD1. The V gene's germline CDR1 is DFQATT and CDR2 SNEGSKA (reference sequence). V lost 7 bases, J lost 5 bases, and 10 bases stayed unmatched. This CDR3 contains 13 residues. The CDR3 loop is CSGPRQGSTEAFF. CDR3 sequence (DNA): TGCAGTGGCCCACGACAGGGTTCAACTGAAGCTTTCTTT.

CDR3 region: CATSPTENTEAFF. For the CDR3, the DNA is TGTGCCACCAGCCCAACAGAGAACACTGAAGCTTTCTTT. The J gene is TRBJ1-1, the V gene TRBV15; D gene ambiguous. Germline-derived CDR1 and CDR2 are LNHNV and YYDKDF (reference sequence). Trimming removed 5 bases from V and 1 base from J, with 8 bases in between. The CDR3 extends over 13 amino acids. The full variable domain, rest sourced from reference TRBV15 and TRBJ1-1, is DAMVIQNPRYQVTQFGKPVTLSCSQTLNHNVMYWYQQKSSQAPKLLFHYYDKDFNNEADTPDNFQSRRPNTSFCFLDIRSPGLGDTAMYLCATSPTENTEAFFGQGTRLTVV.

This clonotype was seen only once. V usage is TRBV3-1 and J usage is TRBJ1-2, with D tentatively TRBD1 (5 bases). Germline CDR1 is LGHDT and CDR2 is YNNKEL (reference sequence). This CDR3 has 15 residues. V lost 4 bases and J lost 4, with 16 bases in between. In DNA form, the CDR3 reads TGTGCCAGCAGCCCCGGAGGAGGGGCCCTCTATGGCTACACCTTC. This encodes CASSPGGGALYGYTF.

The gene calls are TRBV11-2 and TRBJ2-5; D is perhaps TRBD1 or TRBD2 (7 bases each). Germline loops: CDR1 SGHAT, CDR2 FQNNGV. Between the trimmed V and J ends, which lost 5 bases and 5 bases, there was a span of 18 bases. The CDR3 contains 15 residues. The CDR3 sequence: CASSTNQGGRETQYF. CDR3 nucleotide sequence: TGTGCCAGCAGCACTAACCAGGGGGGGCGGGAGACCCAGTACTTC.

This clonotype turned up a few times. V is TRBV18 and J is TRBJ2-3, with D uncertain. The CDR3 spans 16 residues. Germline-derived CDR1 and CDR2 are KGHSH and LQKENI. V was trimmed by 3 bases and J by 0 bases, leaving 13 bases between them. Here the CDR3 DNA reads TGTGCCAGCTCACCGTTACCCCCTGGTAGCACAGATACGCAGTATTTT. This sequence encodes CASSPLPPGSTDTQYF.

J is TRBJ2-7 and V is TRBV24-1; a possible D gene is TRBD2 (6 bases). The germline V gene encodes CDR1 KGHDR and CDR2 SFDVKD. The V end was cut by 0 bases, the J end by 4 bases, with 27 bases between. The CDR3 sequence is 20 residues long. CDR3 DNA: TGTGCCACCAGTGATTTGCAAATAATCGATCGGGGGACGGTTCTGTACGAGCAGTACTTC. Amino acids: CATSDLQIIDRGTVLYEQYF.

This clonotype was recorded a few times. V and J are TRBV5-1 and TRBJ2-3, with 8 bases lining up with TRBD2. Germline CDR1 SGHRS, CDR2 YFSETQ. This CDR3 contains 15 residues. V lost 0 bases, J lost 2 bases, and 2 bases stayed unmatched. DNA of the CDR3: TGCGCCAGCAGCTTGGAGGGACTAGACACAGATACGCAGTATTTT. Translated: CASSLEGLDTDTQYF.

This clonotype is a singleton in its sample. The chain couples TRBV20-1 to TRBJ2-7; TRBD1 matches at 8 bases. The CDR3 totals 12 residues. Germline V gene sequence: CDR1 DFQATT, CDR2 SNEGSKA (reference sequence). J was trimmed by 12 bases and V by 1 base; bases with no gene match: 8. The CDR3 reads CSARGDRGSSYF. In nucleotides, the CDR3 is TGCAGTGCTAGAGGCGACAGGGGCTCGTCGTACTTC.

The sample holds many counts of this clonotype. The J gene is TRBJ2-1, the V gene TRBV18, with 16 bases identical to TRBD2. In germline, CDR1 is KGHSH, CDR2 LQKENI. The CDR3 totals 20 residues. Unmatched junction bases numbered 9, after V lost 3 bases and J lost 1 base. This chain's CDR3 is CASSPGLAGGPSLSYNEQFF. The DNA for the CDR3 is TGTGCCAGCTCACCGGGACTAGCGGGGGGGCCTTCCTTATCCTACAATGAGCAGTTCTTC. The full variable domain, rest sourced from reference TRBV18 and TRBJ2-1, is NAGVMQNPRHLVRRRGQEARLRCSPMKGHSHVYWYRQLPEEGLKFMVYLQKENIIDESGMPKERFSAEFPKEGPSILRIQQVVRGDSAAYFCASSPGLAGGPSLSYNEQFFGPGTRLTVL.

The chain carries TRBV7-9 and TRBJ2-2; no clear D gene. CDR1 SEHNR and CDR2 FQNEAQ come from the germline V gene (reference sequence). Between the trimmed V and J ends, which lost 3 bases and 0 bases, there was a span of 8 bases. This CDR3 is built from 15 residues. CDR3 sequence: CASSFIQTNTGELFF. DNA for the CDR3: TGTGCCAGCAGCTTCATACAGACGAACACCGGGGAGCTGTTTTTT.